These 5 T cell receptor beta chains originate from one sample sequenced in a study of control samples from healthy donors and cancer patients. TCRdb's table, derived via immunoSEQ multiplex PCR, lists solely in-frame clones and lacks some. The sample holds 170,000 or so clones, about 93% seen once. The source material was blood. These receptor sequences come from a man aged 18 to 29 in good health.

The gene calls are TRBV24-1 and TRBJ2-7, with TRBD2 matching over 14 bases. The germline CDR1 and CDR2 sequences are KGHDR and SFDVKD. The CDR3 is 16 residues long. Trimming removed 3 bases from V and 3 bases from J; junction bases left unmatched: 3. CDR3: CATSDPGTSGGYEQYF. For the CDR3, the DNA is TGTGCCACCAGTGATCCCGGGACTAGCGGGGGCTACGAGCAGTACTTC.

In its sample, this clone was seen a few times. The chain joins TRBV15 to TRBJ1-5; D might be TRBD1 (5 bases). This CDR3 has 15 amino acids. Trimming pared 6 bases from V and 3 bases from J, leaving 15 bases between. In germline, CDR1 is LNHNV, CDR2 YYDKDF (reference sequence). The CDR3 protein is CATRRIGGLNQPQHF. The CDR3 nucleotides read TGTGCCACCAGGAGGATTGGGGGTCTCAATCAGCCCCAGCATTTT.

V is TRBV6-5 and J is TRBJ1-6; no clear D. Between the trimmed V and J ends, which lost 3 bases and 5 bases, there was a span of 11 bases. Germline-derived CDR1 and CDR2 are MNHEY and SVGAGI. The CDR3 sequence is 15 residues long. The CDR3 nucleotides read TGTGCCAGCAGTTATTATCGGACTCATAATTCACCCCTCCACTTT. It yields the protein CASSYYRTHNSPLHF.

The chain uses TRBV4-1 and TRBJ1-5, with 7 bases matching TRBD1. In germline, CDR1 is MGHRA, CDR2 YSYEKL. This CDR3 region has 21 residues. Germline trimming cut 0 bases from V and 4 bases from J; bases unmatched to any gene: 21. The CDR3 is CASSQDPFQRMTGRGNQPQHF. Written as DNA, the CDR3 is TGCGCCAGCAGCCAAGACCCCTTCCAGAGAATGACAGGGAGGGGGAATCAGCCCCAGCATTTT.

CDR3 sequence: CASILGQGLNYGYTF. CDR3 nucleotides: TGTGCCAGCATTCTAGGACAGGGGCTAAACTATGGCTACACCTTC. The gene calls are TRBV6-5 and TRBJ1-2, with 9 nucleotides matching TRBD1. The CDR3 has 15 amino acids. The trim removed 7 bases at V and 2 bases at J, leaving 8 bases unmatched. The germline CDR1 and CDR2 sequences are MNHEY and SVGAGI.